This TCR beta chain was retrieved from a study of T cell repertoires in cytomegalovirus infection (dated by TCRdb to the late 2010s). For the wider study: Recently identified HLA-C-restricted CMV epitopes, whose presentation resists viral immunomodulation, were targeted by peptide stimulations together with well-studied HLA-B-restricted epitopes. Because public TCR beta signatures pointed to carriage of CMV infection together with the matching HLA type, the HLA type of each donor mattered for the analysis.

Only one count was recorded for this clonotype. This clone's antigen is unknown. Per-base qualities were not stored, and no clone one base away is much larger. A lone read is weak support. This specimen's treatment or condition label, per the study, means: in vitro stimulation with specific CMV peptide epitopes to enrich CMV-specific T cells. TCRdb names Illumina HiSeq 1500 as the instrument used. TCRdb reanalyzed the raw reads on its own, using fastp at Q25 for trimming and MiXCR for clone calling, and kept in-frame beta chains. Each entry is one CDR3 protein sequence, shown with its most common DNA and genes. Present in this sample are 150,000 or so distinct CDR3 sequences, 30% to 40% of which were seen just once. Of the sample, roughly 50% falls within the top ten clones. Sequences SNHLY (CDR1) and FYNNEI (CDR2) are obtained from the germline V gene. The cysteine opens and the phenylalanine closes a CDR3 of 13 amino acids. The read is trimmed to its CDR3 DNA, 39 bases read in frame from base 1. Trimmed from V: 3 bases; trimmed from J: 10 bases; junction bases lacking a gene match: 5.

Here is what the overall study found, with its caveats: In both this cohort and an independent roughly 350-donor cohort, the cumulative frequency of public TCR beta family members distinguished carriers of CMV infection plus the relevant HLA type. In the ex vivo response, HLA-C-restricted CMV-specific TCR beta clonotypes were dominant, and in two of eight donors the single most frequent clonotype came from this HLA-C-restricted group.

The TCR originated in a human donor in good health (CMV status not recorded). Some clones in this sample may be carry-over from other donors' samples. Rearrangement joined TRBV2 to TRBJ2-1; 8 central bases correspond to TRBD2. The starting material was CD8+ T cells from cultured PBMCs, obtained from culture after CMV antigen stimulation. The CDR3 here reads CASSDEVAGEQFF. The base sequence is TGTGCCAGCAGTGATGAGGTAGCGGGAGAGCAGTTCTTC.